These 25 T cell receptor beta chains were all obtained from the same sample, sequenced in a study of blood T cell repertoires in COVID-19. Sequenced by immunoSEQ multiplex PCR; TCRdb stores in-frame clones only, minus some. The table includes 65,000 to 90,000 clones, roughly 78% detected once. Sequencing input: peripheral blood. The receptors stem from a man aged 55 to 69 with active or convalescent COVID-19.

The chain has TRBV18 and TRBJ2-3; possible D gene TRBD1, 6 bases. V lost 3 bases to trimming and J lost 4 bases, with 11 bases between them. The CDR3 spans 14 residues. The germline V gene has CDR1 KGHSH and CDR2 LQKENI. DNA for the CDR3: TGTGCCAGCTCACCGGACAGTGCTTCAGATACGCAGTATTTT. Translation: CASSPDSASDTQYF.

This chain connects TRBV7-3 to TRBJ2-7; 7 nucleotides match TRBD2. With V trimmed by 3 bases and J by 6 bases, 2 bases remained unmatched. CDR3 length: 12 amino acids. Germline V CDR1 and CDR2: SGHTA, FQGTGA. CDR3 DNA sequence: TGTGCCAGCAGCTTTCCGGGGGGCGAGCAGTACTTC. Amino acids: CASSFPGGEQYF.

V and J are TRBV7-2 and TRBJ1-6; no clear D gene. CDR1 is SGHTA, CDR2 FQGNSA, per germline. The V gene lost 7 bases and the J gene lost 8 bases, with 6 bases spanning the gap. The CDR3 spans 11 residues. CDR3: CASTIHSPLHF. The CDR3 DNA reads as TGTGCCAGCACCATCCATTCACCCCTCCACTTT.

The sample holds a few counts of this clone. The chain's CDR3 is CSVQGYYEQYF. The CDR3 region has the DNA TGCAGCGTTCAGGGTTACTACGAGCAGTACTTC. The chain carries TRBV29-1 and TRBJ2-7; possibly TRBD1 for D (5 bases). The V end was cut by 5 bases, the J end by 3 bases, with 8 bases between. Looked up from germline, CDR1 is SQVTM and CDR2 is ANQGSEA. This CDR3 comprises 11 residues.

CDR3 nucleotide sequence: TGTGCCAGCAGTTATTCGGGGGGCACGAACACCGGGGAGCTGTTTTTT. This translates into CASSYSGGTNTGELFF. V and J are TRBV28 and TRBJ2-2; TRBD2 is a possible D gene (7 bases). The CDR3 extends over 16 amino acids. V was trimmed by 4 bases and J by 0 bases, leaving 12 bases between them. Germline-derived CDR1 and CDR2 are MDHEN and SYDVKM.

J is TRBJ2-2 and V is TRBV19, with D perhaps matching TRBD1 (6 bases). Germline V lookup: CDR1 LNHDA, CDR2 SQIVND (reference sequence). CDR3 length: 15 amino acids. The V end was cut by 5 bases, the J end by 5 bases, with 15 bases between. CDR3 coding DNA: TGTGCCAGTAGTCCGGACAGAGGGATGACCGGGGAGCTGTTTTTT. Its protein product is CASSPDRGMTGELFF.

The V call is TRBV4-1, the J call TRBJ1-1; D not certain. The CDR3 is 18 residues long. Germline values: CDR1 MGHRA, CDR2 YSYEKL. The V end lost 1 base, the J end lost 11 bases, and 29 bases lay between the germline ends. The CDR3 coding sequence is TGCGCCAGCAGCCAAGGTTTTCTTTTAGGCAGGATTGAATGGTCGGCTTTCTTT. It codes for CASSQGFLLGRIEWSAFF.

In its sample, this clone was seen once. The CDR3 sequence is CASSGRGSYEQYF. CDR3 DNA: TGTGCCAGTAGTGGCAGGGGCAGTTACGAGCAGTACTTC. The chain couples TRBV19 to TRBJ2-7, with D possibly matching TRBD1 (6 bases). The V gene lost 5 bases and the J gene lost 4 bases, with 12 bases spanning the gap. CDR1 LNHDA and CDR2 SQIVND come from the germline V gene (reference sequence). This CDR3 has 13 residues.

The J gene is TRBJ2-7, the V gene TRBV7-2, with 7 positions matching TRBD1. Losses at the gene ends were 2 bases for V and 1 base for J; bases not matched to a gene: 8. There are 16 residues in the CDR3. Germline loops: CDR1 SGHTA, CDR2 FQGNSA. The CDR3 sequence: CASSLYRMGQSYEQYF. The CDR3 DNA reads TGTGCCAGCAGCTTATATCGGATGGGACAGTCCTACGAGCAGTACTTC.

This sequence joins TRBV2 and TRBJ1-5; TRBD1 aligns across 11 bases. The CDR3 is made up of 13 amino acids. The germline CDR1 and CDR2 sequences are SNHLY and FYNNEI. The ends lost 6 bases at V and 5 bases at J; junction bases unmatched: 0. Here the CDR3 reads CASRDRGHQPQHF. The CDR3 DNA reads as TGTGCCAGCAGGGACAGGGGGCATCAGCCCCAGCATTTT.

Here the CDR3 reads CASSRRQGSNEKLFF. The CDR3 DNA follows: TGTGCCAGCAGCAGACGACAGGGATCTAATGAAAAACTGTTTTTT. This chain uses TRBV7-9 with TRBJ1-4; TRBD1 aligns across 7 bases. V dropped 5 bases and J dropped 3; count of bases not matched to a gene: 6. There are 15 residues in the CDR3. Germline V gives CDR1 SEHNR, CDR2 FQNEAQ (reference sequence).

This clone is a singleton in its sample. CDR3 sequence: CASSDYRQGASTDTQYF. DNA of the CDR3: TGTGCCAGCAGTGACTATAGACAGGGGGCTTCCACAGATACGCAGTATTTT. The chain carries TRBV2 and TRBJ2-3, with 10 bases matching TRBD1. Germline V gene lookup returns CDR1 SNHLY and CDR2 FYNNEI. With V trimmed by 3 bases and J by 2 bases, 8 bases remained unmatched. The CDR3 has 17 residues.

The chain recombines TRBV2 with TRBJ1-5; no firm D call. With 3 bases removed from V and 0 bases from J, the gap between germline ends came to 12 bases. Germline values: CDR1 SNHLY, CDR2 FYNNEI. This CDR3 has 16 amino acids. CDR3 DNA: TGTGCCAGCAGTGAGGGCAGAACTTATAGCAATCAGCCCCAGCATTTT. It yields the protein CASSEGRTYSNQPQHF.

The chain has TRBV19 and TRBJ2-3, with D maybe TRBD1 (6 bases). The germline gives CDR1 LNHDA, CDR2 SQIVND (reference sequence). Trimming took 6 bases from V and 2 from J, leaving 12 bases between them. The CDR3 extends over 14 amino acids. The CDR3 spells CASRARQDTDTQYF. DNA for the CDR3: TGTGCCAGTAGAGCAAGACAGGACACAGATACGCAGTATTTT.

The chain has TRBV5-4 and TRBJ2-7; TRBD1 matches 7 bases. The germline CDR1 and CDR2 sequences are SGHNT and YYREEE (reference sequence). The CDR3 covers 14 residues. The trim removed 4 bases at V and 3 bases at J, leaving 7 bases unmatched. CDR3 loop: CASSHRDRVYEQYF. The CDR3 DNA reads TGTGCCAGCAGCCACCGGGACAGAGTCTACGAGCAGTACTTC.

The V and J genes are TRBV28 and TRBJ2-1, with TRBD2 matching 8 bases. Trimming took 7 bases from V and 8 from J; bases not matched to a gene: 7. This CDR3 is built from 13 residues. CDR1 MDHEN and CDR2 SYDVKM come from the germline V gene. The DNA of the CDR3 is TGTGCCAGCAACGGGGGGGCCAGGGATGAGCAGTTCTTC. Its translation: CASNGGARDEQFF.

V usage is TRBV10-3 and J usage is TRBJ1-5; D call uncertain. The germline CDR1 and CDR2 sequences are ENHRY and SYGVKD. This CDR3 region has 12 residues. The V end lost 8 bases, the J end lost 6 bases, and 11 bases lay between the germline ends. The CDR3 region is CAIGSARQPQHF. The CDR3 DNA reads TGTGCCATCGGGAGTGCTCGTCAGCCCCAGCATTTT.

This clone was observed a handful of times. CDR3 in amino acids: CASSPAGSSGEQYF. The CDR3 DNA is TGTGCCAGCTCACCCGCCGGTAGTTCGGGAGAGCAGTACTTC. The V gene is TRBV18, the J gene TRBJ2-7, with D possibly being TRBD2 (5 bases). The CDR3 runs to 14 residues. Germline V CDR1 and CDR2: KGHSH, LQKENI. With 3 bases removed from V and 7 bases from J, the gap between germline ends came to 16 bases.

This clone turned up a few times. V and J are TRBV3-1 (or the pseudogene TRBV3-2) and TRBJ2-1, with D tentatively TRBD1 (5 bases). Between the trimmed V and J ends, which lost 4 bases and 14 bases, there was a span of 21 bases. The CDR3 spans 14 residues. The germline CDR1 and CDR2 sequences are LGHDT and YNNKEL (reference sequence). Here the CDR3 DNA reads TGTGCCAGCAGCCCCCTATCACGGCAGGGTAGGGAGTTCTTC. Protein sequence: CASSPLSRQGREFF.

This chain connects TRBV6-5 to TRBJ2-6; D uncertain. Trimming stripped 0 bases from V and 4 bases from J, with 7 bases between. The CDR3 is made up of 15 amino acids. Germline lookup yields CDR1 MNHEY and CDR2 SVGAGI. The CDR3 coding sequence is TGTGCCAGCAGTTACTCTCCGAGCGGGGCCAACGTCCTGACTTTC. Translated, it gives CASSYSPSGANVLTF.

V is TRBV5-1 and J is TRBJ2-7; a possible D gene is TRBD2 (6 bases). The CDR3 has 15 amino acids. CDR1 and CDR2 (germline): SGHRS, YFSETQ. Trimming stripped 6 bases from V and 4 bases from J, with 20 bases between. CDR3 loop: CASTPGEAPIYEQYF. CDR3 DNA sequence: TGCGCCAGCACCCCTGGGGAGGCACCTATTTACGAGCAGTACTTC.

This clone was found a few times. The V and J genes are TRBV9 and TRBJ2-3, with 12 bases fitting TRBD2. With V trimmed by 2 bases and J by 5 bases, 9 bases remained unmatched. This CDR3 region has 17 residues. The germline gives CDR1 SGDLS, CDR2 YYNGEE. CDR3 region: CASSVSIASGGEDTQYF. The CDR3 nucleotides read TGTGCCAGCAGCGTTTCTATAGCTAGCGGGGGGGAAGATACGCAGTATTTT. The full variable domain, rest sourced from reference TRBV9 and TRBJ2-3, is DSGVTQTPKHLITATGQRVTLRCSPRSGDLSVYWYQQSLDQGLQFLIQYYNGEERAKGNILERFSAQQFPDLHSELNLSSLELGDSALYFCASSVSIASGGEDTQYFGPGTRLTVL.

The chain joins TRBV4-2 to TRBJ1-3, with D possibly matching TRBD1 (5 bases). This CDR3 is 17 amino acids long. The V end was cut by 4 bases, the J end by 0 bases, with 16 bases between. Germline V gives CDR1 LGHNA, CDR2 YNFKEQ. CDR3 loop: CASSREAGRSSGNTIYF. CDR3 sequence (DNA): TGTGCCAGCAGCCGGGAAGCGGGGCGAAGCTCTGGAAACACCATATATTTT.

The V call is TRBV5-1, the J call TRBJ2-7, with 10 bases matching TRBD1. The V gene's germline CDR1 is SGHRS and CDR2 YFSETQ. This CDR3 is built from 14 residues. Unmatched junction bases numbered 8, after V lost 4 bases and J lost 7 bases. The chain's CDR3 is CASSGGTGVDEQYF. DNA of the CDR3: TGCGCCAGCAGCGGGGGGACAGGGGTGGATGAGCAGTACTTC.

V and J are TRBV9 and TRBJ2-7; 8 nucleotides align to TRBD2. Looked up from germline, CDR1 is SGDLS and CDR2 is YYNGEE. This CDR3 contains 13 residues. V shed 7 bases and J 5 bases; nucleotides not matched to a gene: 8. The CDR3 coding sequence is TGTGCCAGCGGCCGGGGGGGACTTGACGAGCAGTACTTC. It encodes CASGRGGLDEQYF.